This TCR beta chain originates from a study of T cells in Graves' hyperthyroidism and ophthalmopathy. Researchers amplified the TCR beta CDR3 regions from RNA transcripts. First-round RT-PCR with HTBI primers amplified the TCR CDR3 region. One entry per CDR3 protein results from TCRdb running MiXCR on the multiplex PCR reads. Of 700,000 to 850,000 distinct CDR3 sequences in the sample, 30% to 40% were seen once. With respect to this clonotype: Its antigen is currently unknown.

Newly diagnosed hyperthyroidism, duration under 2 months, in patients aged 18 to 65. The CDR3 totals 12 residues. CDR1 is SGHTA, CDR2 FQGNSA, per germline. Whole-study results and caveats: Progression to ophthalmopathy was predicted a median of 6.5 months early.

The J gene is TRBJ1-5, the V gene TRBV7-2, with D possibly being TRBD1 or TRBD2 (5 bases each). TRBJ2-3 matches the DNA end more closely, so the J call is doubtful. The receptor comes from a woman in her thirties or forties with Graves' hyperthyroidism. Sequenced input: blood. Here the CDR3 reads CASSFGADTQYF. The DNA for the CDR3 is TGTGCCAGCAGTTTCGGGGCGGATACGCAGTATTTT.